This T cell receptor beta chain is drawn from a study of CD8 T cells in ankylosing spondylitis (dated by TCRdb to the late 2010s). Context from the whole study: The study profiled T cell receptor beta repertoires in healthy donors and ankylosing spondylitis patients to find disease-linked TCR variants. Samples of peripheral blood were taken, and for ankylosing spondylitis patients, synovial fluid was collected as well. The full study cohort was made up of about 24 ankylosing spondylitis patients and 108 healthy donors.

This clonotype has a count of ten or more. Its cognate antigen has yet to be identified. No quality values exist for individual bases; no much larger clone is one base distant. The study at large found these results: The disease-linked clones had a CD8+ phenotype and were found at relatively low frequencies in peripheral blood. Some motif variants had previously been reported in the synovial fluid and blood of reactive arthritis patients, which suggests shared mechanisms of disease initiation. The disease-linked clones were reported as significantly enriched in matched synovial fluid samples from ankylosing spondylitis patients. A TCR beta motif made up of several highly homologous amino acid variants appeared to be characteristic of blood from ankylosing spondylitis patients.

Measured from the cysteine to the phenylalanine, the CDR3 is 17 residues long. CDR3 DNA is the only sequence kept; it has 51 bases, read in frame from the first base. V was cut back by 4 bases and J by 2 bases, leaving a gap of 21 bases between them. Per the germline V gene (reference sequence), LNHDA is the CDR1 and SQIVND is the CDR2. The run used an Illumina HiSeq 2500. TCR beta libraries were prepared by quantitative 5'-RACE with molecular barcodes. The study's processing was this. Disease-linked TCR variants were identified with a new computational method built on a probabilistic model of VDJ rearrangement. TCRdb reanalyzed the raw reads on its own, using fastp at Q25 for trimming and MiXCR for clone calling, and kept in-frame beta chains. One record per CDR3 amino acid sequence lists the most common genes and DNA. It is TCRdb's table, rather than the study itself, that gives the V and J calls and clone size. A total of 200,000 to 250,000 distinct CDR3 sequences appear in this sample, about 10% of them only once. The ten largest clones take up 6.8% of the sample.

The V and J genes are TRBV19 and TRBJ2-7, with an unclear D gene assignment. The source of this sequence is a male donor with ankylosing spondylitis or in good health (not recorded which). The material sequenced was blood, either unsorted or a sorted T cell fraction (not recorded which). The CDR3 in this case is CASSSLVGGPWAYEQYF. The nucleotides are TGTGCCAGTAGTAGCCTTGTGGGTGGGCCATGGGCCTACGAGCAGTACTTC.